Following are 14 T cell receptor beta chains from one sample sequenced in a study of T-cell reconstitution after alpha-beta-depleted transplantation in children. The authors prepared the TCRbeta library with unique molecular identifiers. TCRdb recomputed calls from the PCR reads with MiXCR, one row per CDR3 protein. Of about 610,000 distinct CDR3 sequences detected, approximately 10% appear once; the ten largest clones hold roughly 4%. The sample consisted of PBMCs from the stem cell graft donor, taken from the stem cell graft. These receptor sequences come from a human donor who donated a stem cell graft to a child with acute myeloid leukemia.

This chain uses TRBV3-1 with TRBJ1-1; 7 bases agree with TRBD1. Trimming cost V 4 bases and J 0 bases; bases outside gene matches: 11. The germline CDR1 and CDR2 sequences are LGHDT and YNNKEL (reference sequence). This CDR3 region has 17 residues. Here the CDR3 reads CASSRGVPGQMNTEAFF. The CDR3 coding sequence is TGTGCCAGCAGCCGGGGGGTCCCGGGACAGATGAACACTGAAGCTTTCTTT.

This clonotype was recorded a few times. This sequence joins TRBV5-6 and TRBJ2-7, with no clear D. Germline V gene sequence: CDR1 SGHDT, CDR2 YYEEEE. With 0 bases removed from V and 3 bases from J, the gap between germline ends came to 13 bases. This CDR3 is built from 15 residues. The CDR3 reads CASSLESSRDYEQYF. CDR3 nucleotides: TGTGCCAGCAGCTTGGAGAGCAGCCGAGACTACGAGCAGTACTTC.

There are a few counts of this clonotype. The chain employs TRBV5-6 and TRBJ2-2; possibly TRBD1 for D (6 bases). V was pared by 2 bases and J by 4 bases, with 12 bases between. The CDR3 consists of 15 residues. The germline V gene encodes CDR1 SGHDT and CDR2 YYEEEE. The CDR3: CASSLGGISTGELFF. The CDR3 region has the DNA TGTGCCAGCAGCTTAGGGGGAATAAGCACCGGGGAGCTGTTTTTT.

This clonotype was seen many times. The V and J genes are TRBV29-1 and TRBJ1-1; D is unresolved. V was trimmed by 4 bases and J by 7 bases, leaving 7 bases between them. CDR3 length: 10 residues. Germline lookup yields CDR1 SQVTM and CDR2 ANQGSEA. The CDR3 region is CSVVGLEAFF. In DNA, the CDR3 is TGCAGCGTTGTCGGGCTTGAAGCTTTCTTT. Supplemented by reference TRBV29-1 and TRBJ1-1, the full variable domain reads SAVISQKPSRDICQRGTSLTIQCQVDSQVTMMFWYRQQPGQSLTLIATANQGSEATYESGFVIDKFPISRPNLTFSTLTVSNMSPEDSSIYLCSVVGLEAFFGQGTRLTVV.

The chain carries TRBV20-1 and TRBJ2-4; 7 bases match TRBD1. The CDR3 sequence is 11 residues long. The trim removed 5 bases at V and 7 bases at J, leaving 2 bases unmatched. CDR1 and CDR2 from the germline V gene are DFQATT and SNEGSKA (reference sequence). DNA of the CDR3: TGCAGTGCTCGCAGGGGGAACATTCAGTACTTC. It translates to CSARRGNIQYF.

The genes are TRBV3-1 and TRBJ2-1; TRBD1 aligns across 9 bases. Per germline, CDR1 LGHDT and CDR2 YNNKEL (reference sequence). J gave up 10 bases and V 6 bases, and 13 bases lay outside the gene matches. The CDR3 totals 15 residues. The CDR3: CASSDTGTGSVEQFF. The CDR3 DNA reads TGTGCCAGCAGTGACACCGGGACAGGGAGTGTCGAGCAGTTCTTC.

This clonotype was picked up many times. CDR3 sequence: CASSLAPSSGTNFNEQFF. In nucleotides, the CDR3 is TGTGCCAGCAGCTTAGCGCCATCGAGCGGGACGAATTTCAATGAGCAGTTCTTC. This chain connects TRBV7-6 to TRBJ2-1; TRBD2 matches 7 bases. Germline assignment: CDR1 SGHVS and CDR2 FNYEAQ. The CDR3 spans 18 residues. Germline trimming cut 0 bases from V and 6 bases from J; bases unmatched to any gene: 14.

This clonotype was seen more than once but under ten times. V usage is TRBV28 and J usage is TRBJ2-7; D ambiguous. The CDR3 runs to 11 residues. In germline, CDR1 is MDHEN, CDR2 SYDVKM. V was trimmed by 5 bases and J by 4 bases, leaving 6 bases between them. This CDR3 is CASSMKYEQYF. CDR3 in DNA: TGTGCCAGCAGTATGAAATACGAGCAGTACTTC.

CDR3 DNA sequence: TGCAGCGTTGAAGGTTTTCGGACAGGGGGGGGTGAGCAGTTCTTC. Residues: CSVEGFRTGGGEQFF. This chain links TRBV29-1 with TRBJ2-1; 10 nucleotides match TRBD1. Losses at the gene ends were 1 base for V and 9 bases for J; bases not matched to a gene: 9. The CDR3 spans 15 residues. In germline, CDR1 is SQVTM, CDR2 ANQGSEA.

This clonotype was counted at least ten times. This sequence joins TRBV20-1 and TRBJ2-1, with 13 bases that match TRBD2. The CDR3 extends over 16 amino acids. Germline V gene sequence: CDR1 DFQATT, CDR2 SNEGSKA (reference sequence). Trimming removed 5 bases from V and 1 base from J; junction bases left unmatched: 5. CDR3 in DNA: TGCAGTGCTCGCGGACTAGCGGGAGTTTCCTACAATGAGCAGTTCTTC. Translation gives CSARGLAGVSYNEQFF.

V and J are TRBV12-3 or TRBV12-4 and TRBJ1-1, with D possibly being TRBD1 (5 bases). The CDR3 extends over 14 amino acids. V lost 7 bases, J lost 1 base, and 13 bases lay in between. The DNA of the CDR3 is TGTGCCAGCACCTCCGGGGGTTCGAACACTGAAGCTTTCTTT. Translating it yields CASTSGGSNTEAFF.

This clonotype came up many times. J is TRBJ2-1 and V is TRBV10-3; possible D gene TRBD2, 6 bases. Germline loops: CDR1 ENHRY, CDR2 SYGVKD. The CDR3 runs to 15 residues. V shed 8 bases and J shed 0 bases, with 14 bases lying between them. CDR3 nucleotides: TGTGCCATCGGGGGGACCTCCTCCTCCTACAATGAGCAGTTCTTC. Amino acid sequence: CAIGGTSSSYNEQFF.

This clonotype occurred many times. The V and J genes are TRBV20-1 and TRBJ2-4, with D unclear. Per germline, CDR1 DFQATT and CDR2 SNEGSKA (reference sequence). The CDR3 loop spans 16 amino acids. Trimming took 0 bases from V and 1 from J, leaving 13 bases between them. The CDR3 reads CSARDWAGGAKNIQYF. For the CDR3, the DNA is TGCAGTGCTAGAGATTGGGCCGGTGGGGCCAAAAACATTCAGTACTTC.

This rearrangement joins TRBV5-6 to TRBJ1-1; possibly TRBD1 for D (6 bases). The CDR3 is 14 residues long. Germline CDR1 SGHDT, CDR2 YYEEEE. V shed 1 base and J shed 5 bases, with 12 bases lying between them. Written as DNA, the CDR3 is TGTGCCAGCAGCTTGCCTCGGGGGCAAACTGAAGCTTTCTTT. This encodes CASSLPRGQTEAFF.